This T cell receptor (beta chain) was identified in a study of T cells in Graves' hyperthyroidism and ophthalmopathy. General study findings and limits: Most thyroid clonotypes expanded above 0.001 were also detected in blood.

Germline CDR1 is SGHRS and CDR2 is YFSETQ. V shed 5 bases and J shed 0 bases, with 11 bases lying between them. CDR3 length: 15 amino acids. Patients between 18 and 65 years old had hyperthyroidism, newly diagnosed and lasting under 2 months. Uncontrolled infections, other autoimmune diseases, pregnancy or lactation led to exclusion of patients. This clonotype occurred many times. As yet, its antigen is unknown. Researchers amplified the TCR beta CDR3 regions from RNA transcripts. HTBI primers were employed in a first-round RT-PCR of the TCR CDR3. TCRdb passed the multiplex PCR reads through MiXCR, listing each CDR3 protein once. The sample has hundreds of thousands of distinct CDR3 sequences, 12% to 15% seen once.

The chain is built from TRBV5-1 and TRBJ2-2, with D perhaps assigned TRBD1 or TRBD2 (5 bases each). Sequencing input: blood. This receptor was obtained from a woman aged 18-29 years with Graves' hyperthyroidism. The CDR3 region is CASSSGRTNTGELFF. CDR3 sequence (DNA): TGCGCCAGCAGTTCGGGACGTACGAACACCGGGGAGCTGTTTTTT.